These T cell receptor beta chains were read from a single sample in a study of blood T cells in healthy people across ages. Using its own MiXCR run on the 5' RACE reads, TCRdb lists one record per CDR3 protein. The sample records about 1.5 million distinct CDR3 sequences, 35% to 45% being singletons. Sequences were obtained from blood. The origin of the receptors is a woman aged 18-29 years in good health. The CDR3 runs from the conserved cysteine through the conserved F or W. Each record gives: CDR3 protein, CDR3 DNA, V gene, J gene, D gene, clone size. D genes are given only for firm matches. Rows give clone size only sometimes, using once, few, many, or a class for an expanded clone.

CSATHSGSTDTQYF	TGCAGTGCCACCCATAGCGGGAGCACAGATACGCAGTATTTT	TRBV20-1	TRBJ2-3	TRBD2	few
CASSEASGYYEQYF	TGTGCCAGCAGTGAGGCTAGCGGGTACTACGAGCAGTACTTC	TRBV2	TRBJ2-7	TRBD2	.
CASSIVAGQGDGYTF	TGTGCCAGCAGCATTGTGGCGGGACAGGGCGATGGCTACACCTTC	TRBV6-5	TRBJ1-2	TRBD1	.
CASRHSRQGAYTEAFF	TGTGCCAGCAGACATTCGAGACAGGGGGCTTACACTGAAGCTTTCTTT	TRBV7-9	TRBJ1-1	TRBD1	.
CASSARDRDLYEQYF	TGTGCCAGCAGTGCCCGGGACCGCGACCTCTACGAGCAGTACTTC	TRBV6-1	TRBJ2-7	.	.
CASSSVAVTYQETQYF	TGCGCCAGCAGCTCAGTAGCGGTTACGTACCAAGAGACCCAGTACTTC	TRBV5-1	TRBJ2-5	.	few
CSASWDSGLTDTQYF	TGCAGTGCTAGTTGGGATAGCGGACTGACAGATACGCAGTATTTT	TRBV20-1	TRBJ2-3	.	.
CASSGSTSSSTEAFF	TGCGCCAGCAGCGGGTCGACGAGTTCCTCCACTGAAGCTTTCTTT	TRBV5-1	TRBJ1-1	.	.
CASNLYRGQPYNEQFF	TGTGCCAGCAATTTATACAGGGGGCAGCCCTACAATGAGCAGTTCTTC	TRBV6-1	TRBJ2-1	TRBD1	.
CASSLLSKVNDIQYF	TGTGCCAGCAGCTTACTATCGAAGGTCAATGACATTCAGTACTTC	TRBV11-2	TRBJ2-4	.	many
CSVWGRGVTEAFF	TGCAGCGTCTGGGGCAGGGGGGTCACTGAAGCTTTCTTT	TRBV29-1	TRBJ1-1	TRBD1	.
CSVSGGHEQYF	TGCAGCGTCTCAGGGGGACACGAGCAGTACTTC	TRBV29-1	TRBJ2-7	TRBD1	.
CASGDEQYF	TGTGCCAGCGGGGACGAGCAGTACTTC	TRBV7-9	TRBJ2-7	.	few
CSHIGLGTEQYF	TGCAGCCACATCGGCCTCGGAACGGAGCAGTACTTC	TRBV20-1	TRBJ2-7	.	.
CASRDGLAGIYEQYF	TGTGCCAGCAGGGACGGACTAGCGGGAATCTACGAGCAGTACTTC	TRBV2	TRBJ2-7	TRBD2	few
CASLKGTGELFF	TGTGCCAGCCTAAAGGGCACCGGGGAGCTGTTTTTT	TRBV7-9	TRBJ2-2	.	.
CATSSLTNTEAFF	TGTGCCACCAGCTCCCTGACGAACACTGAAGCTTTCTTT	TRBV15	TRBJ1-1	.	.
CSVDQPGQRGYTF	TGCAGCGTTGACCAACCGGGACAGCGGGGCTACACCTTC	TRBV29-1	TRBJ1-2	TRBD1	once
CASSLGLAATPSSYEQYF	TGTGCCAGCAGTTTAGGACTAGCGGCGACGCCTAGCTCCTACGAGCAGTACTTC	TRBV6-5	TRBJ2-7	TRBD2	.
CASSSSGTSGASYEQYF	TGTGCCAGCAGTTCGTCCGGGACTAGCGGTGCCTCCTACGAGCAGTACTTC	TRBV27	TRBJ2-7	TRBD2	.
CASGVDRAYTF	TGCGCCAGCGGGGTGGACAGGGCCTACACCTTC	TRBV5-1	TRBJ1-2	TRBD1	.
CASSPGDSGYTF	TGTGCCAGCTCACCAGGGGACAGTGGCTACACCTTC	TRBV18	TRBJ1-2	TRBD1	once
CSARDLIIRGGTYEQYF	TGCAGTGCTAGAGATCTTATTATTAGGGGCGGGACCTACGAGCAGTACTTC	TRBV20-1	TRBJ2-7	.	few
CASSSLTSGRYEQYF	TGTGCCAGCAGTTCACTGACTAGCGGGAGATACGAGCAGTACTTC	TRBV6-5	TRBJ2-7	TRBD2	few
CASSVHRGGTDTQYF	TGTGCCAGCAGCGTCCACAGGGGCGGCACAGATACGCAGTATTTT	TRBV3-1	TRBJ2-3	TRBD1	.
CASSERSMRRNTEAFF	TGTGCCAGCAGTGAACGCTCTATGAGGAGGAACACTGAAGCTTTCTTT	TRBV2	TRBJ1-1	.	.
CSVDLKREGYEQYF	TGCAGCGTTGATCTTAAGCGGGAGGGCTACGAGCAGTACTTC	TRBV29-1	TRBJ2-7	TRBD2	few
CASSSDRVGNEQYF	TGTGCCAGCAGTTCCGACAGGGTGGGAAATGAGCAGTACTTC	TRBV6-2/TRBV6-3	TRBJ2-7	TRBD1	.
CASRQKGLAGGTQYF	TGTGCCAGCAGACAAAAGGGACTAGCAGGCGGTACGCAGTATTTT	TRBV7-2	TRBJ2-3	TRBD2	few
CASSQSGQPQGTQYF	TGTGCCAGCAGCCAAAGTGGACAACCACAAGGGACCCAGTACTTC	TRBV3-1	TRBJ2-5	.	.
CASSFTRVTDTQYF	TGCGCCAGCAGCTTTACCCGCGTCACAGATACGCAGTATTTT	TRBV5-1	TRBJ2-3	.	few
CAIRMTGSYGYTF	TGTGCCATCAGGATGACAGGGAGCTATGGCTACACCTTC	TRBV10-3	TRBJ1-2	TRBD1	few
CSAHKGSGGAADTQYF	TGCAGTGCTCACAAGGGAAGCGGGGGGGCCGCAGATACGCAGTATTTT	TRBV20-1	TRBJ2-3	TRBD2	few
CASSLEGTDTQYF	TGTGCCAGCAGCTTAGAAGGCACAGATACGCAGTATTTT	TRBV5-1	TRBJ2-3	.	many
CASSYGTSGGSTDTQYF	TGTGCCAGCAGTTACGGGACTAGCGGGGGCAGCACAGATACGCAGTATTTT	TRBV6-2/TRBV6-3	TRBJ2-3	TRBD2	few
CASNGGTRNTGELFF	TGTGCCAGCAATGGAGGGACCCGGAACACCGGGGAGCTGTTTTTT	TRBV6-1	TRBJ2-2	.	.
CSVEDPGFYGYTF	TGCAGCGTTGAAGACCCGGGGTTCTATGGCTACACCTTC	TRBV29-1	TRBJ1-2	.	.
CASSLLRGGSGETQYF	TGTGCCAGCAGCTTACTGCGGGGGGGTTCGGGAGAGACCCAGTACTTC	TRBV7-9	TRBJ2-5	TRBD2	.
CSAPSVGTDTQYF	TGCAGTGCCCCTAGCGTAGGCACAGATACGCAGTATTTT	TRBV20-1	TRBJ2-3	.	few
CASSEGGHEQFF	TGTGCCAGCAGCGAAGGGGGGCATGAGCAGTTCTTC	TRBV2	TRBJ2-1	.	.
CASSFVSSYNEQFF	TGTGCCAGCAGCTTTGTTAGCTCCTACAATGAGCAGTTCTTC	TRBV5-5	TRBJ2-1	.	.
CASSWNRRGLSRGTLKNEQFF	TGTGCCAGCAGCTGGAACCGCCGGGGACTAAGCCGCGGGACACTAAAAAATGAGCAGTTCTTC	TRBV11-2	TRBJ2-1	.	.
CASHQDFYGYTF	TGTGCCAGCCACCAGGACTTCTATGGCTACACCTTC	TRBV6-5	TRBJ1-2	.	few
CASSHVTGGDGYTF	TGTGCCAGCAGCCATGTGACAGGGGGAGATGGCTACACCTTC	TRBV3-1	TRBJ1-2	TRBD1	few
CSVEGREGRATYNEQFF	TGCAGCGTTGAAGGGCGGGAGGGGAGAGCGACCTACAATGAGCAGTTCTTC	TRBV29-1	TRBJ2-1	TRBD2	many
CASSESLGFSYEQYF	TGTGCCAGCAGTGAGTCGCTAGGGTTTTCCTACGAGCAGTACTTC	TRBV2	TRBJ2-7	.	once
CASSQLGRPLSTDTQYF	TGCGCCAGCAGCCAACTCGGGAGACCCCTTAGCACAGATACGCAGTATTTT	TRBV4-1	TRBJ2-3	.	.
CASSDRVVNGYTF	TGTGCCAGCAGCGACAGGGTTGTGAATGGCTACACCTTC	TRBV3-1	TRBJ1-2	TRBD1	.
CASSYQRGHNEQYF	TGTGCCAGCAGTTACCAGCGGGGGCACAATGAGCAGTACTTC	TRBV6-6	TRBJ2-7	TRBD2	.
CASSFTTGMEYF	TGTGCCAGCAGCTTCACGACGGGGATGGAGTACTTC	TRBV7-9	TRBJ2-7	.	.